The clone carrying this TCR beta chain was detected only once. Data came from immunoSEQ multiplex PCR; TCRdb stores just in-frame clones and leaves some out. The data hold under 250,000 clones, with around 88% observed a single time. This entry comes from a study of Ad26.COV2.S vaccination and SARS-CoV-2 variants. About the study: Doses of Ad26.COV2.S were injected into muscle once or twice, 56 days apart.

This CDR3 contains 14 residues. Germline V CDR1 and CDR2: SGHTA, FQGNSA. V shed 2 bases, J shed 9 bases, and the junction held 3 bases outside the gene matches. Treatment described: some 20 received Ad26.COV2.S at low or high dose, single or two shots; several received placebo; per-sample allocation not given. Material that was analyzed had been drawn on day 63 after the first vaccine or placebo injection. The TCR originated in a person aged 18-65 years who received the Ad26.COV2.S COVID-19 vaccine or a placebo. The chain uses TRBV7-2 and TRBJ2-1; 11 nucleotides agree with TRBD2. Here the sequenced sample was peripheral blood, taken in a trial of Ad26.COV2.S vaccine versus placebo. CDR3 in DNA: TGTGCCAGCAGCTTAACTAGCGGGAGTGCTGAGCAGTTCTTC. Translated: CASSLTSGSAEQFF.